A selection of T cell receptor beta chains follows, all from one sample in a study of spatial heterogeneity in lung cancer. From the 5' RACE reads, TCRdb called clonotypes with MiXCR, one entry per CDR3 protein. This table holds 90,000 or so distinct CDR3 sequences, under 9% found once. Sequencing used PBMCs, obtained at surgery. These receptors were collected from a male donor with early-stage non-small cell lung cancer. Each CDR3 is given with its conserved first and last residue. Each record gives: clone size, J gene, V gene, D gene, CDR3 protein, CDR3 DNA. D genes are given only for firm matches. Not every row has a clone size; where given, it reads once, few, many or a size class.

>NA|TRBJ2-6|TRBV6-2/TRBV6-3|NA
CASSYSYITGANVLTF
TGTGCCAGCAGTTACTCGTATATAACTGGGGCCAACGTCCTGACTTTC
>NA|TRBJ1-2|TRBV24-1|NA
CATSDGGSSYGYTF
TGTGCCACCAGTGATGGAGGGAGCTCCTATGGCTACACCTTC
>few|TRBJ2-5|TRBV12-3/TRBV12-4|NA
CASSFGVWGEQETQYF
TGTGCCAGCAGTTTCGGGGTGTGGGGTGAGCAAGAGACCCAGTACTTC
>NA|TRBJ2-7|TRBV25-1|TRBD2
CASSDSLAGLEQYF
TGTGCCAGCAGTGATTCCCTAGCGGGACTCGAGCAGTACTTC
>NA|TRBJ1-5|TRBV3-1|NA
CGSSRQLGQPQHF
TGTGGCAGCAGCCGACAGCTAGGACAGCCCCAGCATTTT
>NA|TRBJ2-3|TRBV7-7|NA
CASSLMDTDTQYF
TGTGCCAGCAGCTTGATGGATACAGATACGCAGTATTTT
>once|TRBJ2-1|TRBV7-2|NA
CASSPRRGSSYNEQFF
TGTGCCAGCAGCCCCCGCCGGGGGAGCTCCTACAATGAGCAGTTCTTC
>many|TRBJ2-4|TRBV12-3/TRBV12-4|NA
CASSLPDGGNIQYF
TGTGCCAGCAGTTTACCGGATGGTGGAAACATTCAGTACTTC
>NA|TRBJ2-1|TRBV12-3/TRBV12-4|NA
CASRSDIMEQFF
TGTGCCAGCAGGTCCGATATTATGGAGCAGTTCTTC
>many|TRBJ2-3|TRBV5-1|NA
CASSLGGLDTQYF
TGCGCCAGCAGCTTGGGGGGACTAGATACGCAGTATTTT
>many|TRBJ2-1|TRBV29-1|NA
CSVGPRTGEQFF
TGCAGCGTTGGTCCAAGGACGGGTGAGCAGTTCTTC
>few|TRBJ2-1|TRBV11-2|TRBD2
CASSPSREGRSNEQFF
TGTGCCAGCAGCCCCTCACGGGAGGGCCGCTCCAATGAGCAGTTCTTC
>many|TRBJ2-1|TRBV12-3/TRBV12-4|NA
CASTPEVSNNEQFF
TGTGCCAGCACCCCCGAAGTTAGTAACAATGAGCAGTTCTTC
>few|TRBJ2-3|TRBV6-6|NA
CASSAPSTDTQYF
TGTGCCAGCAGCGCGCCAAGCACAGATACGCAGTATTTT
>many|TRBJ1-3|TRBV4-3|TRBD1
CASSNRGSGNTIYF
TGCGCCAGCAGCAACAGGGGTTCTGGAAACACCATATATTTT
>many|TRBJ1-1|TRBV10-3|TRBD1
CAISANRGQHTEAFF
TGTGCCATCAGTGCTAACAGGGGGCAACACACTGAAGCTTTCTTT
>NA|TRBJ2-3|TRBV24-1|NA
CATSDPAAHTQYF
TGTGCCACCAGTGACCCGGCGGCACATACGCAGTATTTT
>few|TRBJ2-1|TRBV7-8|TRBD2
CASSSRSLAGSSYNEQFF
TGTGCCAGCAGCTCCAGAAGTCTAGCGGGAAGCTCCTACAATGAGCAGTTCTTC
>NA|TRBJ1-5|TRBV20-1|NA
CSARRGRAVVQPQHF
TGCAGTGCTAGACGGGGCAGGGCGGTTGTACAGCCCCAGCATTTT
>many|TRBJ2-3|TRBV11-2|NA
CASSLYQGVDTDTQYF
TGTGCCAGCAGCTTATACCAGGGAGTGGACACAGATACGCAGTATTTT
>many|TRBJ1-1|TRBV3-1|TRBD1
CASSHGTGSEAFF
TGTGCCAGCAGCCACGGGACAGGCTCTGAAGCTTTCTTT
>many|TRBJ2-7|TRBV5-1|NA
CATTYEQYF
TGCGCCACCACCTACGAGCAGTACTTC
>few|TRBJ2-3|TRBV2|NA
CASSEVADSTDTQYF
TGTGCCAGCAGTGAAGTAGCGGATAGCACAGATACGCAGTATTTT
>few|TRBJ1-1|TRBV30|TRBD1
CAWSVPHRGSTEAFF
TGTGCCTGGAGTGTACCCCACAGGGGGTCTACTGAAGCTTTCTTT
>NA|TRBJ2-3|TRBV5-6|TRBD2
CASSLGVAGVDTQYF
TGTGCCAGCAGCTTAGGGGTAGCGGGAGTGGATACGCAGTATTTT
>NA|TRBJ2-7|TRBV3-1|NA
CASSQVLAVEQYF
TGTGCCAGCAGCCAAGTGTTGGCTGTTGAGCAGTACTTC
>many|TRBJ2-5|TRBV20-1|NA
CSARDRGRISETQYF
TGCAGTGCTAGAGACCGGGGCAGAATCTCAGAGACCCAGTACTTC
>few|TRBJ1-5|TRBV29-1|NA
CSVGGGKYQPQHF
TGCAGCGTTGGAGGGGGGAAATATCAGCCCCAGCATTTT
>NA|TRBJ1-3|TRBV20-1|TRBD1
CSARDPRGQGNTIYF
TGCAGTGCTAGAGATCCCAGGGGGCAAGGAAACACCATATATTTT
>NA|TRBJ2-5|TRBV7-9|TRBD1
CASSLGDRGQETQYF
TGTGCCAGCAGCTTAGGGGACAGGGGGCAAGAGACCCAGTACTTC
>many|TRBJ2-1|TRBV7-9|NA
CASSLGEIRYNEQFF
TGTGCCAGCAGCTTAGGGGAGATTCGTTACAATGAGCAGTTCTTC
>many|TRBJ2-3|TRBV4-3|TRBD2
CASSPRTSGGTTDTQYF
TGCGCCAGCAGCCCCCGGACTAGCGGGGGAACCACAGATACGCAGTATTTT
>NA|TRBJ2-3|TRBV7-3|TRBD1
CASSTQPGQGDTQYF
TGTGCCAGCAGTACGCAACCGGGACAGGGGGATACGCAGTATTTT
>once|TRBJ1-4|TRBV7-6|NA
CASSLGVGDKKLFF
TGTGCCAGCAGCTTAGGGGTGGGCGATAAAAAACTGTTTTTT
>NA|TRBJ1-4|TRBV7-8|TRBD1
CASGRGQGSEKLFF
TGTGCCAGCGGAAGGGGACAGGGATCGGAAAAACTGTTTTTT
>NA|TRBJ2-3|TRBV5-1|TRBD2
CASSLGSSGRRDTQYF
TGCGCCAGCAGCTTGGGGTCTAGCGGGAGAAGGGATACGCAGTATTTT
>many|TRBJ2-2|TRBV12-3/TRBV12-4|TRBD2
CASRAGTSASTGELFF
TGTGCCAGCAGAGCCGGGACTAGCGCCTCCACCGGGGAGCTGTTTTTT
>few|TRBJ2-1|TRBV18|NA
CASSPSQGRGPYNEQFF
TGTGCCAGCTCACCGTCTCAGGGGAGGGGCCCCTACAATGAGCAGTTCTTC
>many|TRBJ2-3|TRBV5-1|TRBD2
CASSLSGGRTDTQYF
TGCGCCAGCAGCTTGAGCGGGGGGCGCACAGATACGCAGTATTTT